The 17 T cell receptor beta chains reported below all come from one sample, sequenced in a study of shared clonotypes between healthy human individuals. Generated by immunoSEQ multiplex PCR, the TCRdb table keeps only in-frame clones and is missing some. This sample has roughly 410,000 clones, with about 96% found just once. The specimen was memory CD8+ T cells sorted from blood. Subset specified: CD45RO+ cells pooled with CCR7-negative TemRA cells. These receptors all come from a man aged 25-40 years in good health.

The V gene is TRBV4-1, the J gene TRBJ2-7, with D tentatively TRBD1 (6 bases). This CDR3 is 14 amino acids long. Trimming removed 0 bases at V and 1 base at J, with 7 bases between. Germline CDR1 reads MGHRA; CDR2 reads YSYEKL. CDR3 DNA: TGCGCCAGCAGCCAAGACAGGGGATCCTACGAGCAGTACTTC. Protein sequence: CASSQDRGSYEQYF.

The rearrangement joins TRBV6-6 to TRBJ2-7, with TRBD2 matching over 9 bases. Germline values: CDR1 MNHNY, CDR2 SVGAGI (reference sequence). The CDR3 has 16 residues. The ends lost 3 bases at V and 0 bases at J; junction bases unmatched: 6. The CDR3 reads CASSYATSGYSYEQYF. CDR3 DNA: TGTGCCAGCAGTTATGCCACTAGCGGGTACTCCTACGAGCAGTACTTC.

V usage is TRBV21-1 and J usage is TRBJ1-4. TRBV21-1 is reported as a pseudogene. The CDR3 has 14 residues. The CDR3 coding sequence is TGTGCCAGCAGCAAAGGGGGAGGGTGGGAAAAACTGTTTTTT. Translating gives CASSKGGGWEKLFF.

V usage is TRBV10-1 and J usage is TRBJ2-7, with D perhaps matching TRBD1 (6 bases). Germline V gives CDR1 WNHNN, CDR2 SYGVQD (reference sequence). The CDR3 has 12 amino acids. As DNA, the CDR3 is TGCGGCAGGCAGGGGAGAGACTACGAGCAGTACTTC. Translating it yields CGRQGRDYEQYF.

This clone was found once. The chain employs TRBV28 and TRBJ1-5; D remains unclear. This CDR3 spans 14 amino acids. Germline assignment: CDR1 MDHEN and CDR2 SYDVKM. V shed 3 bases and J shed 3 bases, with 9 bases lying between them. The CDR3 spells CASSFGSDNQPQHF. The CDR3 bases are TGTGCCAGCAGTTTTGGCAGTGACAATCAGCCCCAGCATTTT.

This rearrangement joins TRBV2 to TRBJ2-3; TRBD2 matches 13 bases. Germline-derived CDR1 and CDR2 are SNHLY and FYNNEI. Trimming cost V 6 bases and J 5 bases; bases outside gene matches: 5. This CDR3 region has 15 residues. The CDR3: CASRGLAGSKDTQYF. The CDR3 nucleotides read TGTGCCAGCAGGGGACTAGCGGGAAGTAAAGATACGCAGTATTTT.

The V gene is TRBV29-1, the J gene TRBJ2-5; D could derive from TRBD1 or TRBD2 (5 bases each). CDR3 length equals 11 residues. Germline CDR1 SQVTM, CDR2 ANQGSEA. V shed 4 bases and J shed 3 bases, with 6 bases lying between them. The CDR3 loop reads CSVGGEETQYF. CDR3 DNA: TGCAGCGTTGGAGGGGAAGAGACCCAGTACTTC.

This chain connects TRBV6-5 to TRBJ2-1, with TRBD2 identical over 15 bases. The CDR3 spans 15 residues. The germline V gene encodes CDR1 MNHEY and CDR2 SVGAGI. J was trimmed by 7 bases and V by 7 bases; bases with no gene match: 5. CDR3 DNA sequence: TGTGCCAGCAACACAGGACTAGCGGGAGGGAATGAGCAGTTCTTC. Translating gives CASNTGLAGGNEQFF.

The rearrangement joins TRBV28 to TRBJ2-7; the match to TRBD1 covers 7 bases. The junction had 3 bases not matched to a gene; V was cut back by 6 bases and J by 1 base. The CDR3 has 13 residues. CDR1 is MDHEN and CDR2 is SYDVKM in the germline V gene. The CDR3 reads CASRRTGSYEQYF. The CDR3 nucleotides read TGTGCCAGCAGACGGACAGGTTCCTACGAGCAGTACTTC.

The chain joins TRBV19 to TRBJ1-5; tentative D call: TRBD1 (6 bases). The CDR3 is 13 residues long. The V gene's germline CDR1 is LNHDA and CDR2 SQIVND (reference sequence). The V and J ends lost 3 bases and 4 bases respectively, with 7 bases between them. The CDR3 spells CASSMGTNQPQHF. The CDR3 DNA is TGTGCCAGTAGTATGGGGACAAATCAGCCCCAGCATTTT. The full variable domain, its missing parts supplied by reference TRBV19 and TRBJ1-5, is DGGITQSPKYLFRKEGQNVTLSCEQNLNHDAMYWYRQDPGQGLRLIYYSQIVNDFQKGDIAEGYSVSREKKESFPLTVTSAQKNPTAFYLCASSMGTNQPQHFGDGTRLSIL.

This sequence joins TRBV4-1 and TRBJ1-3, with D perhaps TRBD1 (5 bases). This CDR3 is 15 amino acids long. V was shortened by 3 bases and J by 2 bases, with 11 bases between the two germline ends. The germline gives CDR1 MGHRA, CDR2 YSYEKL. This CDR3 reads CASSHPTGPGNTIYF. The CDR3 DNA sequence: TGCGCCAGCAGCCATCCTACAGGCCCTGGAAACACCATATATTTT.

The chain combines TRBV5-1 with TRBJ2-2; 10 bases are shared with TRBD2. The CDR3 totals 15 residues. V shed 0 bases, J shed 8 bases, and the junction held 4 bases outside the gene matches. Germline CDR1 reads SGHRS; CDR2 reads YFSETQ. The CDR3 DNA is TGCGCCAGCAGCTTGGAACTAGCGGGAAAGGGGGAGCTGTTTTTT. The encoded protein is CASSLELAGKGELFF. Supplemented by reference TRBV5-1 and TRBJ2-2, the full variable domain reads KAGVTQTPRYLIKTRGQQVTLSCSPISGHRSVSWYQQTPGQGLQFLFEYFSETQRNKGNFPGRFSGRQFSNSRSEMNVSTLELGDSALYLCASSLELAGKGELFFGEGSRLTVL.

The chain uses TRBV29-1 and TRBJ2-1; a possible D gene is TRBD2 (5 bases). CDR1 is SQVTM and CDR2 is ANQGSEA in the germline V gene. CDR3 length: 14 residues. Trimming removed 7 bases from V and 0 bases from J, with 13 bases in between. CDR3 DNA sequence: TGCAGCGCCGGCTACGGGATCTCCTACAATGAGCAGTTCTTC. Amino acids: CSAGYGISYNEQFF.

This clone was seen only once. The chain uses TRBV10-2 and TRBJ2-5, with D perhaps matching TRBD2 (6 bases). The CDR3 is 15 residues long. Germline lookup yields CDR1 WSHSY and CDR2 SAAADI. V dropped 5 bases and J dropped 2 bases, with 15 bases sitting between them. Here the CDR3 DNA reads TGCGCCAGCAGTTTGCAGCGGGTATGGCAAGAGACCCAGTACTTC. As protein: CASSLQRVWQETQYF.

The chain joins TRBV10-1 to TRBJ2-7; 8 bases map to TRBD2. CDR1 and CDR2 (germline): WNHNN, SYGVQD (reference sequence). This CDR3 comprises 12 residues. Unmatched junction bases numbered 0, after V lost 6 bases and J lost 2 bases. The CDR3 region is CASSGRAYEQYF. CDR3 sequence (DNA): TGCGCCAGCAGCGGGAGGGCCTACGAGCAGTACTTC.

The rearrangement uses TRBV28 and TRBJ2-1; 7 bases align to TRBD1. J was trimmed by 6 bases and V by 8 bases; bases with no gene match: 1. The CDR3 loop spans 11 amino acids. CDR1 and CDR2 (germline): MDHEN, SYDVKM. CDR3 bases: TGTGCCAGCGCAGGGGGCAATGAGCAGTTCTTC. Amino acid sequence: CASAGGNEQFF.

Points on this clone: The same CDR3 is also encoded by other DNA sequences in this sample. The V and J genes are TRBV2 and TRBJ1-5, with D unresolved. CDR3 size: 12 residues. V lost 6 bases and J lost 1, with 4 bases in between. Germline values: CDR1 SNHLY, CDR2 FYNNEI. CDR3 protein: CASRDSNQPQHF. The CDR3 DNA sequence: TGTGCCAGCAGGGACAGCAATCAGCCCCAGCATTTT.